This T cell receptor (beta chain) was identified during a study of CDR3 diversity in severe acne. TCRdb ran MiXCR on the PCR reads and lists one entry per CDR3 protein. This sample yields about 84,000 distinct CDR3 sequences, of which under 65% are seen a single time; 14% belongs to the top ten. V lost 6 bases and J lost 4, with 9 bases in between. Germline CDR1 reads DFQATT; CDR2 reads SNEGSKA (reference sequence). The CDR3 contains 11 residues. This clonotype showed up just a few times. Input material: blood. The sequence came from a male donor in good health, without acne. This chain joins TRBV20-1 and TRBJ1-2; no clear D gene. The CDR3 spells CSAMTSYGYTF. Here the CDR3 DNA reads TGCAGTGCCATGACCAGCTATGGCTACACCTTC.